A single sample is the source of the 8 T cell receptor beta chains below, sequenced in a study of blood T cells in healthy people across ages. With a J-beta primer mix and a sample-barcoded 5' primer, a second PCR ran about 7 to 12 cycles. TCRdb recomputed calls from the 5' RACE reads with MiXCR, one row per CDR3 protein. The table includes 1,500,000 or so distinct CDR3 sequences, 35% to 45% detected once. The sample was blood. The source of these receptors is a woman aged 18 to 35 in good health.

This clonotype was observed a handful of times. The V call is TRBV10-3, the J call TRBJ1-6, with D possibly being TRBD1 (6 bases). The V end lost 0 bases, the J end lost 5 bases, and 14 bases lay between the germline ends. Germline V gene data show CDR1 as ENHRY and CDR2 as SYGVKD. The CDR3 runs 17 residues. The DNA for the CDR3 is TGTGCCATCAGTGAGTCGGTTGTGAGGGACAATAATTCACCCCTCCACTTT. Its protein product is CAISESVVRDNNSPLHF.

This clonotype was observed a single time. The chain links TRBV20-1 to TRBJ2-5; the D is unclear. Per the germline V gene, CDR1 is DFQATT and CDR2 is SNEGSKA (reference sequence). This CDR3 region has 15 residues. V gave up 0 bases and J gave up 11 bases, with 22 bases separating them. The CDR3 loop is CSARDMPAGIGEQYF. CDR3 in DNA: TGCAGTGCTAGAGATATGCCGGCAGGAATAGGTGAGCAGTACTTC.

Remarks on this clonotype: A read error may account for a junction end that differs from germline. The V gene is TRBV6-1, the J gene TRBJ2-1; 13 bases line up with TRBD2. The DNA matches TRBJ2-7 better at its end, which makes the J call doubtful. The CDR3 extends over 15 amino acids. Germline CDR1 is MNHNS and CDR2 is SASEGT. CDR3 coding DNA: TGCGCCAGCAGTGAACTAGCGGGGGGGCCCAATGAGCAGTACTTC. Amino acids: CASSELAGGPNEQYF.

This clonotype was seen more than once but under ten times. This rearrangement joins TRBV7-9 to TRBJ2-5; 8 nucleotides agree with TRBD2. The V and J ends lost 2 bases and 11 bases, in that order; junction bases with no gene match: 16. Germline CDR1 reads SEHNR; CDR2 reads FQNEAQ (reference sequence). CDR3 length: 16 residues. CDR3 region: CASSLTAGTRVHEQYF. CDR3 DNA sequence: TGTGCCAGCAGCTTAACCGCCGGGACTAGAGTCCATGAGCAGTACTTC.

This clonotype was counted a single time. The chain is built from TRBV24-1 and TRBJ1-1; 8 bases fit TRBD1. Germline V gene sequence: CDR1 KGHDR, CDR2 SFDVKD. The CDR3 is made up of 20 amino acids. After removal of 0 bases from V and 5 bases from J, the junction contained 19 bases not matched to a gene. The CDR3 nucleotides are TGTGCCACCAGTGATTTGCTGGCCCCGGGTAAGGACAGGGTGAGGACTGAAGCTTTCTTT. Translation: CATSDLLAPGKDRVRTEAFF.

This clonotype has more than one count but fewer than ten. The CDR3 reads CASSQVAGGSNNYGYTF. CDR3 sequence (DNA): TGCGCCAGCAGCCAAGTGGCAGGGGGCTCAAATAACTATGGCTACACCTTC. This chain joins TRBV4-1 and TRBJ1-2, with 8 bases that match TRBD1. V was pared by 1 base and J by 1 base, with 8 bases of the junction left unmatched. Germline CDR1 is MGHRA and CDR2 is YSYEKL. The CDR3 runs to 17 residues.

This clonotype was observed a few times. V usage is TRBV20-1 and J usage is TRBJ1-6; D is perhaps TRBD1 (6 bases). Deletions cut 6 bases from V and 3 bases from J, with 18 bases between. This CDR3 contains 16 residues. From germline, CDR1 is DFQATT and CDR2 SNEGSKA (reference sequence). CDR3 amino acids: CSAALPQGSYNSPLHF. The CDR3 DNA reads TGCAGTGCGGCACTTCCCCAGGGGAGCTATAATTCACCCCTCCACTTT.

The chain uses TRBV4-3 and TRBJ1-1, with no clear D. Germline-derived CDR1 and CDR2 are LGHNA and YSLEER. The V and J ends lost 1 base and 0 bases respectively, with 9 bases between them. The CDR3 length is 15 residues. The chain's CDR3 is CASSQGAIMNTEAFF. CDR3 coding DNA: TGCGCCAGCAGCCAAGGGGCCATCATGAACACTGAAGCTTTCTTT.